This T cell receptor (beta chain) emerged from a study of T cell repertoires in cytomegalovirus infection. The wider study: Selected CMV epitopes included recently identified HLA-C-restricted ones as well as well-studied HLA-B-restricted ones. Public TCR beta signatures marked donors with CMV infection and the matching HLA.

Points from the study as a whole: Dominant in the ex vivo response were TCR beta clonotypes restricted by HLA-C and specific for CMV.

One entry per CDR3 protein, called by TCRdb with MiXCR from the reads. The table records about 310,000 distinct CDR3 sequences, around 25% of them present only once. With regard to this clonotype: Its target is not known.

V gave up 2 bases and J gave up 4 bases, with 9 bases separating them. Per the germline V gene, CDR1 is SEHNR and CDR2 is FQNEAQ (reference sequence). The CDR3 extends over 14 amino acids. The TCR sequence derives from a human donor in good health (CMV status not recorded). Some clones in this sample may be carry-over from other donors' samples. The rearrangement links TRBV7-9 to TRBJ1-5; TRBD1 is a possible D gene (5 bases). Sequenced here: cultured PBMCs, sampled from culture after CMV antigen stimulation. DNA for the CDR3: TGTGCCAGCAGCTTACTGGGGGAAAATCAGCCCCAGCATTTT. It translates to CASSLLGENQPQHF.